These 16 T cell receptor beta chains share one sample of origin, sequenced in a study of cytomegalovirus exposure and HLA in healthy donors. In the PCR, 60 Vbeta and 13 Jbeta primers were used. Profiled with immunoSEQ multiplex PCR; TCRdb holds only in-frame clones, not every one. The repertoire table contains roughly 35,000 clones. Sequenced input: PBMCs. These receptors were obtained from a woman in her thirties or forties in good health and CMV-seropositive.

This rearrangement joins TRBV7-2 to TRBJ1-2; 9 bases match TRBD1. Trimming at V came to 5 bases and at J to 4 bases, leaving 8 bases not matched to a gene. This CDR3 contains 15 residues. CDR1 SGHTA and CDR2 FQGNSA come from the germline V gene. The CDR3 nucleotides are TGTGCCAGCAGCCGCACAGGGGGCTTCGGCTATGGCTACACCTTC. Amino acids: CASSRTGGFGYGYTF.

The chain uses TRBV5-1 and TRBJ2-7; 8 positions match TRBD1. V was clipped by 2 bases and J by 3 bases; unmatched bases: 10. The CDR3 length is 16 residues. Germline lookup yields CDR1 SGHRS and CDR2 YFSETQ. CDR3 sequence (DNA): TGCGCCAGCAGCTTCCCTCCAGGGGGCGTCTTCTACGAGCAGTACTTC. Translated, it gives CASSFPPGGVFYEQYF.

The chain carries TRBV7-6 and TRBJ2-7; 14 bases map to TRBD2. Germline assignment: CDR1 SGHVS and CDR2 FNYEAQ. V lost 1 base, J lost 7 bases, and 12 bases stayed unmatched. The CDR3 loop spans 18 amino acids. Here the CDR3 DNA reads TGTGCCAGCAGCTTAGAGTCCCCGGGACTAGCGGGAGCACGGGAGCAGTACTTC. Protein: CASSLESPGLAGAREQYF.

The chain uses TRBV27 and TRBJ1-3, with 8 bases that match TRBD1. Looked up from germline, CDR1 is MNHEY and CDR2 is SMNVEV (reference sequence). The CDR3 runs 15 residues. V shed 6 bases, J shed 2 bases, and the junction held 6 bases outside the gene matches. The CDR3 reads CASRFPTGAGNTIYF. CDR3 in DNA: TGTGCCAGCAGGTTCCCGACAGGGGCTGGAAACACCATATATTTT.

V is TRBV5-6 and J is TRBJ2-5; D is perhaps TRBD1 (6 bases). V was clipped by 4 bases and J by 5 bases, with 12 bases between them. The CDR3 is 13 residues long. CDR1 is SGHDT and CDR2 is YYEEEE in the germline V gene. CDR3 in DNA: TGTGCCAGCAGCAGAGCAGGGGTGGAGACCCAGTACTTC. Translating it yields CASSRAGVETQYF.

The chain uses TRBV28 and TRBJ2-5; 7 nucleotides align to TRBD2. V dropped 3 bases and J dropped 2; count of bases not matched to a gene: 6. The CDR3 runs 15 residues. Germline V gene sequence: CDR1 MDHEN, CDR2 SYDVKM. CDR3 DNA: TGTGCCAGCAGTTTTCGGTGGGGAGGGCAAGAGACCCAGTACTTC. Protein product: CASSFRWGGQETQYF.

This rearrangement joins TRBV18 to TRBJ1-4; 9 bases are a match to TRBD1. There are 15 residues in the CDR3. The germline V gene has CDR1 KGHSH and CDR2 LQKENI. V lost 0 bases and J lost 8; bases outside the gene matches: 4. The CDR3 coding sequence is TGTGCCAGCTCACCACCGGGACAGGGAAAAGAAAAACTGTTTTTT. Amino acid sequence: CASSPPGQGKEKLFF.

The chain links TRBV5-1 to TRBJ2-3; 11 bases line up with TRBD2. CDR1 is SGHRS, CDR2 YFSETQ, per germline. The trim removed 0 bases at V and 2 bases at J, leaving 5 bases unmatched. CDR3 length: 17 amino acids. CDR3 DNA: TGCGCCAGCAGCTTGGTGCTAGCGGGAGGACCCACAGATACGCAGTATTTT. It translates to CASSLVLAGGPTDTQYF. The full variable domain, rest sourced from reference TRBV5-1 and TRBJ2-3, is KAGVTQTPRYLIKTRGQQVTLSCSPISGHRSVSWYQQTPGQGLQFLFEYFSETQRNKGNFPGRFSGRQFSNSRSEMNVSTLELGDSALYLCASSLVLAGGPTDTQYFGPGTRLTVL.

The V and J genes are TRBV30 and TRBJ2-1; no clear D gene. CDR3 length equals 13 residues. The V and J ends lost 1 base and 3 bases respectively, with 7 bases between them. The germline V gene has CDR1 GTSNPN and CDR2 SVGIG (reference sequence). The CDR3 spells CAWSERLYNEQFF. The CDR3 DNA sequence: TGTGCCTGGAGTGAGCGTCTCTACAATGAGCAGTTCTTC. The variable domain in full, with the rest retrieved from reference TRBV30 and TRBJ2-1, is SQTIHQWPATLVQPVGSPLSLECTVEGTSNPNLYWYRQAAGRGLQLLFYSVGIGQISSEVPQNLSASRPQDRQFILSSKKLLLSDSGFYLCAWSERLYNEQFFGPGTRLTVL.

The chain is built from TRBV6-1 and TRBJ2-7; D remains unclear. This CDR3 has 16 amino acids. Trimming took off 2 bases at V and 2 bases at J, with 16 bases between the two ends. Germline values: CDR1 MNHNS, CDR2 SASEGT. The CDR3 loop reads CASSEPRQWAAYEQYF. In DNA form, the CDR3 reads TGTGCCAGCAGTGAACCCCGTCAATGGGCTGCCTACGAGCAGTACTTC.

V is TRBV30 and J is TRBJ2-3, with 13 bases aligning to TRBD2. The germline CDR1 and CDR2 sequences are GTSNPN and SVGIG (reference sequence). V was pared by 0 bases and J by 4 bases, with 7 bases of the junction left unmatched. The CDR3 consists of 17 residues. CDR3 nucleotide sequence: TGTGCCTGGAGTGTAACCAGGACTAGCGGGAGTTCAGATACGCAGTATTTT. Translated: CAWSVTRTSGSSDTQYF.

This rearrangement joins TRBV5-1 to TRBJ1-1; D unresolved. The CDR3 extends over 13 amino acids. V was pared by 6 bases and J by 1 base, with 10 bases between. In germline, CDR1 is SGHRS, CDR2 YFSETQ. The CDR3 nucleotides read TGCGCCAGCACCTTTCAACAGAACACTGAAGCTTTCTTT. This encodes CASTFQQNTEAFF.

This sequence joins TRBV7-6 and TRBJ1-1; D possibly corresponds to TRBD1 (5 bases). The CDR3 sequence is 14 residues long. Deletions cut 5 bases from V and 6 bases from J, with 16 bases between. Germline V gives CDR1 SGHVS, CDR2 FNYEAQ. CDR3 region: CASSPLAGIPEAFF. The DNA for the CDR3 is TGTGCCAGCAGCCCCCTTGCAGGGATCCCTGAAGCTTTCTTT.

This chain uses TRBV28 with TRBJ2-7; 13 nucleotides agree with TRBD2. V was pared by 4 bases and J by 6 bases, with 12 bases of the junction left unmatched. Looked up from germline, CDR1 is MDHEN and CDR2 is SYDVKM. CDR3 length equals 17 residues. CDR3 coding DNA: TGTGCCAGCAGTTCCCCCTCCCAACTAGCGGGAGGGCCCGAGCAGTACTTC. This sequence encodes CASSSPSQLAGGPEQYF. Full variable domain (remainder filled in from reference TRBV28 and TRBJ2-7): DVKVTQSSRYLVKRTGEKVFLECVQDMDHENMFWYRQDPGLGLRLIYFSYDVKMKEKGDIPEGYSVSREKKERFSLILESASTNQTSMYLCASSSPSQLAGGPEQYFGPGTRLTVT.

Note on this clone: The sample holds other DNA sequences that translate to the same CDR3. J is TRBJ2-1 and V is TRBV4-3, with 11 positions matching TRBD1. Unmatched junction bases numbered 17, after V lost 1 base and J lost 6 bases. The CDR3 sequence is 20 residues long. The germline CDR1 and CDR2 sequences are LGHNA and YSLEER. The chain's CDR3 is CASSQGGGTGGSRSGNEQFF. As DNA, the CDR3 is TGCGCCAGCAGCCAAGGGGGCGGGACAGGGGGATCAAGATCGGGCAATGAGCAGTTCTTC.

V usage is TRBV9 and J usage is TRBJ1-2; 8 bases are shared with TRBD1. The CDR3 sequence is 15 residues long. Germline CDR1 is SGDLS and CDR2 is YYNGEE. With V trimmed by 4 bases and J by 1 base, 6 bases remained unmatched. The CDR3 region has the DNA TGTGCCAGCAGCACCGGACAGGGCCTTAACTATGGCTACACCTTC. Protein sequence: CASSTGQGLNYGYTF.